A single sample gave rise to the 5 T cell receptor beta chains below, sequenced in a study of blood T cell repertoires in COVID-19. TCRdb keeps only in-frame clones here, not all; method: immunoSEQ multiplex PCR. The sample yields under 200,000 clones, 81% seen once. Sample: PBMCs or T cells enriched from blood (not recorded which). Every receptor here comes from a woman between 40 and 55 years old with acute COVID-19.

The chain joins TRBV29-1 to TRBJ2-1, with 11 nucleotides matching TRBD2. The V segment lost 5 bases and the J segment 6 bases; nucleotides outside the gene matches: 6. Germline V gene data show CDR1 as SQVTM and CDR2 as ANQGSEA. This CDR3 contains 14 residues. CDR3 in amino acids: CSVYRGTSGNEQFF. CDR3 DNA sequence: TGCAGCGTTTACCGTGGGACTAGCGGCAATGAGCAGTTCTTC.

This chain uses TRBV25-1 with TRBJ2-1; 13 positions agree with TRBD2. The CDR3 has 18 residues. Looked up from germline, CDR1 is MGHDK and CDR2 is SYGVNS. J lost 7 bases, V lost 3 bases, and 12 bases had no gene match. DNA for the CDR3: TGTGCCAGCAGTGACCTGCTTGCAGGGACTAGCGGGAAGAATGAGCAGTTCTTC. Translated, it gives CASSDLLAGTSGKNEQFF.

The rearrangement links TRBV30 to TRBJ1-1, with D unresolved. From germline, CDR1 is GTSNPN and CDR2 SVGIG (reference sequence). This CDR3 has 12 amino acids. Trimming left V 0 bases short and J 11 bases short, with 13 bases between. CDR3 in amino acids: CAWSVSPTKAFF. In DNA form, the CDR3 reads TGTGCCTGGAGTGTAAGCCCCACCAAGGCTTTCTTT.

The V and J genes are TRBV11-2 and TRBJ2-3; D is undetermined. CDR1 is SGHAT, CDR2 FQNNGV, per germline. Trimming took off 5 bases at V and 4 bases at J, with 7 bases between the two ends. There are 12 residues in the CDR3. CDR3 protein: CASSPLADTQYF. In DNA form, the CDR3 reads TGTGCCAGCAGCCCCCTTGCAGATACGCAGTATTTT.

J is TRBJ2-1 and V is TRBV7-9, with TRBD1 as a possible D gene (6 bases). This CDR3 is built from 15 residues. With 1 base removed from V and 9 bases from J, the gap between germline ends came to 16 bases. Germline CDR1 and CDR2: SEHNR and FQNEAQ (reference sequence). The CDR3 nucleotides are TGTGCCAGCAGCTTAGAAAGGACGTCCAGGGGTGAGCAGTTCTTC. This translates into CASSLERTSRGEQFF.